These 9 T cell receptor beta chains share one sample of origin, sequenced in a study of OX40 agonist ivuxolimab in advanced cancers. The library relied on the immunoSEQ multiplex PCR assay. TCRdb's version of the immuneACCESS table is confined to in-frame rearrangements and falls short of the full clone set. An unresolved V gene accounts for under half of the shortfall where checked; the remainder is of unknown origin. This sample is represented by roughly 62,000 clones; around 83% of them were singletons. Approximately 4.5% of the sample rests with the top ten. This sample comprised CD4+ or CD8+ T cells sorted from blood, obtained in a trial of the OX40 agonist ivuxolimab. These receptors were obtained from an adult with an advanced solid tumor such as melanoma, head and neck, liver or kidney cancer.

The chain has TRBV5-4 and TRBJ1-5; D is undetermined. The V end was cut by 4 bases, the J end by 1 base, with 18 bases between. The germline gives CDR1 SGHNT, CDR2 YYREEE (reference sequence). The length of the CDR3 is 17 residues. The CDR3 coding sequence is TGTGCCAGCAGCCAAGATGTTCGGGGAAGAAGCAATCAGCCCCAGCATTTT. Translating gives CASSQDVRGRSNQPQHF.

The V gene is TRBV30, the J gene TRBJ2-1, with unresolved D. V shed 2 bases and J shed 4 bases, with 12 bases lying between them. CDR3 length equals 14 residues. Germline CDR1 and CDR2: GTSNPN and SVGIG (reference sequence). The DNA of the CDR3 is TGTGCCTGGAGTCTAGGTTGGGCATACAATGAGCAGTTCTTC. Its protein product is CAWSLGWAYNEQFF. Complete variable domain (other parts from reference TRBV30 and TRBJ2-1): SQTIHQWPATLVQPVGSPLSLECTVEGTSNPNLYWYRQAAGRGLQLLFYSVGIGQISSEVPQNLSASRPQDRQFILSSKKLLLSDSGFYLCAWSLGWAYNEQFFGPGTRLTVL.

This clone came up once. This chain uses TRBV10-2 with TRBJ1-2; D is undetermined. Looked up from germline, CDR1 is WSHSY and CDR2 is SAAADI. This CDR3 is built from 11 residues. The V and J ends lost 3 bases and 6 bases respectively, with 5 bases between them. In DNA form, the CDR3 reads TGCGCCAGCAGTGATTGGGATGGCTACACCTTC. This encodes CASSDWDGYTF.

V gene TRBV5-1 combines with J gene TRBJ2-3, with D tentatively TRBD1 (6 bases). V lost 3 bases and J 0 bases, leaving 11 bases between the germline ends. Looked up from germline, CDR1 is SGHRS and CDR2 is YFSETQ. This CDR3 is built from 15 residues. CDR3 sequence (DNA): TGCGCCAGCAGCTCCTGGGACACAAGCACAGATACGCAGTATTTT. Protein product: CASSSWDTSTDTQYF. Supplemented by reference TRBV5-1 and TRBJ2-3, the full variable domain reads KAGVTQTPRYLIKTRGQQVTLSCSPISGHRSVSWYQQTPGQGLQFLFEYFSETQRNKGNFPGRFSGRQFSNSRSEMNVSTLELGDSALYLCASSSWDTSTDTQYFGPGTRLTVL.

The J gene is TRBJ2-1, the V gene TRBV6-5; TRBD1 or TRBD2 may be the D gene (5 bases each). This CDR3 has 16 residues. V was trimmed by 0 bases and J by 0 bases, leaving 9 bases between them. CDR1 is MNHEY and CDR2 is SVGAGI in the germline V gene. The DNA for the CDR3 is TGTGCCAGCAGTTACTCGGGGGAGAACTCCTACAATGAGCAGTTCTTC. This encodes CASSYSGENSYNEQFF.

The chain employs TRBV5-1 and TRBJ2-1; TRBD1 matches at 11 bases. J lost 5 bases, V lost 4 bases, and 2 bases had no gene match. CDR3 length: 14 residues. Germline V lookup: CDR1 SGHRS, CDR2 YFSETQ. The CDR3: CASSPGQGDNEQFF. The CDR3 nucleotides are TGCGCCAGCAGCCCGGGACAGGGGGACAATGAGCAGTTCTTC.

The chain has TRBV19 and TRBJ2-1, with D possibly matching TRBD2 (5 bases). CDR1 and CDR2 from the germline V gene are LNHDA and SQIVND (reference sequence). The germline V and J ends were trimmed by 3 bases and 7 bases, with 19 bases remaining between them. This CDR3 has 16 residues. The CDR3 is CASSIGYRGRPNEQFF. CDR3 sequence (DNA): TGTGCCAGTAGTATCGGGTATCGGGGAAGGCCAAATGAGCAGTTCTTC.

The J gene is TRBJ2-2, the V gene TRBV28; TRBD2 aligns across 9 bases. The CDR3 totals 16 residues. The V segment lost 2 bases and the J segment 5 bases; nucleotides outside the gene matches: 6. The germline V gene encodes CDR1 MDHEN and CDR2 SYDVKM. For the CDR3, the DNA is TGTGCCAGCAGTTTAGGGGGAGCGGGGGGAACCGGGGAGCTGTTTTTT. This encodes CASSLGGAGGTGELFF.

The chain uses TRBV5-4 and TRBJ1-1; D is possibly TRBD1 (5 bases). V lost 4 bases and J 2 bases, leaving 12 bases between the germline ends. Germline values: CDR1 SGHNT, CDR2 YYREEE (reference sequence). The CDR3 runs to 14 residues. CDR3 DNA: TGTGCCAGCAGCCGGGGACGGCTAAACACTGAAGCTTTCTTT. This sequence encodes CASSRGRLNTEAFF.